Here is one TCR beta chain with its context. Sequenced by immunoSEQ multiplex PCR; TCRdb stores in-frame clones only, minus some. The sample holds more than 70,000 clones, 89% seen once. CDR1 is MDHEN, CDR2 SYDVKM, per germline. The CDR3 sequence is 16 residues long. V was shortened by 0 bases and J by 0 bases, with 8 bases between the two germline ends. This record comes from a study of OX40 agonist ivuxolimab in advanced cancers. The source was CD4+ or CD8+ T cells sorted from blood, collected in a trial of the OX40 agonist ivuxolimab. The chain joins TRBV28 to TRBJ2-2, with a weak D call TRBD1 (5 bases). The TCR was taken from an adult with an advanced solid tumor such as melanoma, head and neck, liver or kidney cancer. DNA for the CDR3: TGTGCCAGCAGTTTATGGGCAGGGACGAACACCGGGGAGCTGTTTTTT. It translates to CASSLWAGTNTGELFF.